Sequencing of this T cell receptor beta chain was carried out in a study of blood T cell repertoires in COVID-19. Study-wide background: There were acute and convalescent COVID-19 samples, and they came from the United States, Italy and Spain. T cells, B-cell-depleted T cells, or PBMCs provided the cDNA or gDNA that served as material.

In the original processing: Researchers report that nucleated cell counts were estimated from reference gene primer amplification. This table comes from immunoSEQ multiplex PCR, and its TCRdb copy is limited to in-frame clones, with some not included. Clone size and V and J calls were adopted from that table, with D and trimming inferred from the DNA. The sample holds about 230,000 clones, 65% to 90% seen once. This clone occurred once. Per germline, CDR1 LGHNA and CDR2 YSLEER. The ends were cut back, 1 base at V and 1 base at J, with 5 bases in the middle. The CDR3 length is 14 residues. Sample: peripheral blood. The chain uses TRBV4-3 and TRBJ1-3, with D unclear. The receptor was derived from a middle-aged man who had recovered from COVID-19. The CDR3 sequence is CASSQAGSGNTIYF. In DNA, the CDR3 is TGCGCCAGCAGCCAAGCCGGGTCTGGAAACACCATATATTTT.